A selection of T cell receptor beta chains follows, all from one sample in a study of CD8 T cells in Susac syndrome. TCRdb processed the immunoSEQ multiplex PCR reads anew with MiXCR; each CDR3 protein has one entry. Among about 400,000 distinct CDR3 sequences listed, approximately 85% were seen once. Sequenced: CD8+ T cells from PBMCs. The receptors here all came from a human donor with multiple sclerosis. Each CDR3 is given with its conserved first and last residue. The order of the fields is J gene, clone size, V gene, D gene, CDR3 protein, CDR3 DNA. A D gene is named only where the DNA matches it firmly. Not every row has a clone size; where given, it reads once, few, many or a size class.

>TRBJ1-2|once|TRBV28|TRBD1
CASSPWTGDGYTF
TGTGCCAGCAGCCCTTGGACAGGGGATGGCTACACCTTC
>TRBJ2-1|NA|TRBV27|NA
CASSSLTGREQFF
TGTGCCAGCAGTTCCTTGACAGGGAGGGAGCAGTTCTTC
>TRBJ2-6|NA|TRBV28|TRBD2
CASRATRELAGAPGVPSGANVLTF
TGTGCCAGCAGGGCAACGAGGGAACTAGCGGGGGCTCCTGGAGTACCATCTGGGGCCAACGTCCTGACTTTC
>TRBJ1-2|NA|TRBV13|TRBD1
CASSLTGGGYTF
TGTGCCAGCAGCTTGACAGGGGGCGGCTACACCTTC
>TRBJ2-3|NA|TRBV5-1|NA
CASSLASNPSTDTQYF
TGCGCCAGCAGCTTGGCCAGTAATCCTAGCACAGATACGCAGTATTTT
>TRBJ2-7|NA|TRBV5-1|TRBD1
CASSLETGTAYEQYF
TGCGCCAGCAGCTTGGAAACCGGGACAGCCTACGAGCAGTACTTC
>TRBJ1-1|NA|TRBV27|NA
CASSPYRSGDTEAFF
TGTGCCAGCAGTCCCTACAGGTCAGGGGACACTGAAGCTTTCTTT
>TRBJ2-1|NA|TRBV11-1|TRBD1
CASTGGYEQFF
TGTGCCAGCACAGGGGGCTATGAGCAGTTCTTC
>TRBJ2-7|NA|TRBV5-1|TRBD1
CASSLGQGSLYEQYF
TGCGCCAGCAGCCTAGGACAGGGAAGTCTGTACGAGCAGTACTTC
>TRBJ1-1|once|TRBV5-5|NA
CASSLVLEYTEAFF
TGTGCCAGCAGCTTGGTACTGGAATACACTGAAGCTTTCTTT
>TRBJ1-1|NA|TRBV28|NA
CASSMSGMNTEAFF
TGTGCCAGCTCCATGTCAGGGATGAACACTGAAGCTTTCTTT
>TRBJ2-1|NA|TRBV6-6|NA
CASSYNGGDNEQFF
TGTGCCAGCAGTTATAATGGCGGAGACAATGAGCAGTTCTTC
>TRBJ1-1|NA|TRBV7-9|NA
CASSLVGQGKTEAFF
TGTGCCAGCAGCTTAGTAGGGCAGGGTAAGACTGAAGCTTTCTTT
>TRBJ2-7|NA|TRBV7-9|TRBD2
CASGRGGSPDYEQYF
TGTGCCAGCGGGAGGGGCGGGAGCCCAGACTACGAGCAGTACTTC
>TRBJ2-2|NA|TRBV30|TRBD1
CAWRARLGQENTGELFF
TGTGCCTGGAGGGCGAGGTTGGGACAGGAAAACACCGGGGAGCTGTTTTTT
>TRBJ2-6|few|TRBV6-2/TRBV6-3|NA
CASSQDRGSGANVLTF
TGTGCCAGCAGCCAGGACCGCGGATCTGGGGCCAACGTCCTGACTTTC
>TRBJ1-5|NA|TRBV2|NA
CASSEKGQKVINQPQHF
TGTGCCAGCAGTGAAAAGGGGCAGAAGGTCATCAATCAGCCCCAGCATTTT
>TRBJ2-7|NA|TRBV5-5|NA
CASSLEVYSFYEQYF
TGTGCCAGCAGCTTGGAGGTGTATAGCTTCTACGAGCAGTACTTC
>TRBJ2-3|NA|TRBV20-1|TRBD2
CSARDLLAGSTDTQYF
TGCAGTGCTAGAGATTTGCTAGCGGGCAGCACAGATACGCAGTATTTT
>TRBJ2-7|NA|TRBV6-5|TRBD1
CASSYTFSGTGGHEQYF
TGTGCCAGCAGTTACACGTTCTCCGGGACAGGGGGCCACGAGCAGTACTTC
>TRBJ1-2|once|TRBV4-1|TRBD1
CASSQDPGTVYYGYTF
TGCGCCAGCAGCCAAGATCCCGGGACAGTCTACTATGGCTACACCTTC
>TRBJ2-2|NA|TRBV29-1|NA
CSVARDTGELFF
TGCAGCGTTGCAAGGGACACCGGGGAGCTGTTTTTT
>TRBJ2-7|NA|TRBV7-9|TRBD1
CASYPGQGFEQYF
TGTGCCAGCTATCCGGGACAGGGTTTCGAGCAGTACTTC